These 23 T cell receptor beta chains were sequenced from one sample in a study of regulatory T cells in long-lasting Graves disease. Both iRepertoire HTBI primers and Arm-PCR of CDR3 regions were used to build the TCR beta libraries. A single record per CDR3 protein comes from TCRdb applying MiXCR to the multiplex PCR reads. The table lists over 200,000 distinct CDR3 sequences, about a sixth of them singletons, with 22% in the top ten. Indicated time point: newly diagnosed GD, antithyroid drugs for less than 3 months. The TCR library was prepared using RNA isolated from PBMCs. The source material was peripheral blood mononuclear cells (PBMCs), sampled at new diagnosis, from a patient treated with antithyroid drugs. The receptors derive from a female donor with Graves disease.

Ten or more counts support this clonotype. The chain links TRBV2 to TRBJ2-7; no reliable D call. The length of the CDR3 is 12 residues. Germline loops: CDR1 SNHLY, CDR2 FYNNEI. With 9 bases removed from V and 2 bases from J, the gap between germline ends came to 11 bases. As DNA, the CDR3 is TGTGCCAGGGGGAAAGAGACCTACGAGCAGTACTTC. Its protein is CARGKETYEQYF.

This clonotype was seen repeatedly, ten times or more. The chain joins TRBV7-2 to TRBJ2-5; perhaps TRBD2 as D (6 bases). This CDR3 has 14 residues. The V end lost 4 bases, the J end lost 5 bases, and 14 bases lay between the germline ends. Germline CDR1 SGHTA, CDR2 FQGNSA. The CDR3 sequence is CASSYTEGIETQYF. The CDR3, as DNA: TGTGCCAGCAGCTATACGGAGGGGATCGAGACCCAGTACTTC.

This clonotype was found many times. The CDR3 here is CSFRGTGTSGRPGDTQYF. The CDR3 DNA is TGCAGTTTCCGCGGGACCGGGACTAGCGGGAGGCCAGGAGATACGCAGTATTTT. The chain couples TRBV20-1 to TRBJ2-3; 15 nucleotides line up with TRBD2. The CDR3 length is 18 residues. Looked up from germline, CDR1 is DFQATT and CDR2 is SNEGSKA (reference sequence). V was pared by 8 bases and J by 5 bases, with 17 bases of the junction left unmatched.

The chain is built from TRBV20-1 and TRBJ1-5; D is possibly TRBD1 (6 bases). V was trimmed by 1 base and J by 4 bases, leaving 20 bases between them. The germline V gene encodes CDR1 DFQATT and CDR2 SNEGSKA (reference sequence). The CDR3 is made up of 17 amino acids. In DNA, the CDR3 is TGCAGTGCTAGAGCCTTAGGGGGGCAGTCCTCAAATCAGCCCCAGCATTTT. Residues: CSARALGGQSSNQPQHF.

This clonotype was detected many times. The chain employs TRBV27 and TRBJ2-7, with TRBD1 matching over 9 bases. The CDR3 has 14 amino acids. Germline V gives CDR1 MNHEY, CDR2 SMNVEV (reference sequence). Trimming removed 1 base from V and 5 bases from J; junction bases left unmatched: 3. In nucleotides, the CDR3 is TGTGCCAGCAGTTTATATGGACAGGGGAACGAGCAGTACTTC. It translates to CASSLYGQGNEQYF.

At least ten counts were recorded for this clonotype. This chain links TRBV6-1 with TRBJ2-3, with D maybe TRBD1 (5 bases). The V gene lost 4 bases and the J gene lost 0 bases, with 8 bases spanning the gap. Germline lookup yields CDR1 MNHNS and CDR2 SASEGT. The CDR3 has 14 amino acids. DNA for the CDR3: TGTGCCAGCAGTGCGACAGTTAGCACAGATACGCAGTATTTT. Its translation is CASSATVSTDTQYF.

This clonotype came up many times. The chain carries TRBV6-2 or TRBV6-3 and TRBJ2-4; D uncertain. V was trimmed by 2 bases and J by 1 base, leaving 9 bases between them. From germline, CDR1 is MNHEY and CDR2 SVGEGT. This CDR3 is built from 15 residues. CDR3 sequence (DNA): TGTGCCAGCAGTTACCGTCATTTCGCCAAAAACATTCAGTACTTC. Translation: CASSYRHFAKNIQYF.

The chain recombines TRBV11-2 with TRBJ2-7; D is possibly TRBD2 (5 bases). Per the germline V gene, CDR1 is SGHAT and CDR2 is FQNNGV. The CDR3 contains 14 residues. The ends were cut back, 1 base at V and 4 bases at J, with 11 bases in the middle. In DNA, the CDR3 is TGTGCCAGCAGCTTAGGGGCCGGGGAGTACGAGCAGTACTTC. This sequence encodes CASSLGAGEYEQYF.

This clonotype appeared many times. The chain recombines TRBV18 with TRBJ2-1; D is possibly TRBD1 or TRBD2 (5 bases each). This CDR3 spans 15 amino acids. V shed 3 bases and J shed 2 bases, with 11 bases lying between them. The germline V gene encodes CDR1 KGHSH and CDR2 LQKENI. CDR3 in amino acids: CASSPGTGTYNEQFF. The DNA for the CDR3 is TGTGCCAGCTCACCCGGGACGGGAACCTACAATGAGCAGTTCTTC.

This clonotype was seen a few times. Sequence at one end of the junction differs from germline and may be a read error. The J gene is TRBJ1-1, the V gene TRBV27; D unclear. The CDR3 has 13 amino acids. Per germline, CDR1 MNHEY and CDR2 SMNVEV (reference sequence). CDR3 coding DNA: TGTGCCAGCAGTCTATCAGAGGGCTCTGAAGCTTTCTTT. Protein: CASSLSEGSEAFF.

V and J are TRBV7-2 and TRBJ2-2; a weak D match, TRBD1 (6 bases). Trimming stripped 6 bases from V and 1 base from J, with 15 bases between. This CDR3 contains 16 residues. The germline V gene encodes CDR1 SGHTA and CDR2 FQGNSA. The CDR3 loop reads CASRSQGSKNTGELFF. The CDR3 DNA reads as TGTGCCAGCAGGTCCCAGGGGTCGAAGAACACCGGGGAGCTGTTTTTT.

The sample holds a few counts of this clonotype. For the CDR3, the DNA is TGTGCCAGTAGTGAGCAAGCCAAAAACATTCAGTACTTC. Its protein product is CASSEQAKNIQYF. V gene TRBV19 combines with J gene TRBJ2-4, with D uncertain. This CDR3 has 13 amino acids. Germline CDR1 and CDR2: LNHDA and SQIVND (reference sequence). Trimming shortened V by 5 bases and J by 0 bases, and 5 bases separated the two germline ends.

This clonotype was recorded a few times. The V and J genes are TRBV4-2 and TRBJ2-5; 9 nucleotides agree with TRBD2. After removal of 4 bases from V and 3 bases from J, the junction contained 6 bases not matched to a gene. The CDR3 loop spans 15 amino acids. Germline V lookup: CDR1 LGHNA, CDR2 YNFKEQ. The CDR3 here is CASSPSGIMKETQYF. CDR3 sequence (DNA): TGTGCCAGCAGCCCTAGCGGGATAATGAAAGAGACCCAGTACTTC.

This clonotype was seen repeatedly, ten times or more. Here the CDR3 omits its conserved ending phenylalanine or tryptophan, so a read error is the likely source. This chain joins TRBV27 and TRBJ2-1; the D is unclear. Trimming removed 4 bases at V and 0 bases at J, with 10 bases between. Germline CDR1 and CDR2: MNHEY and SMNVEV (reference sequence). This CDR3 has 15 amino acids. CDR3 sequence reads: CASSSALSSYNEQFS. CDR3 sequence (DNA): TGTGCCAGCAGTTCCGCTCTAAGCTCCTACAATGAGCAGTTCTCC.

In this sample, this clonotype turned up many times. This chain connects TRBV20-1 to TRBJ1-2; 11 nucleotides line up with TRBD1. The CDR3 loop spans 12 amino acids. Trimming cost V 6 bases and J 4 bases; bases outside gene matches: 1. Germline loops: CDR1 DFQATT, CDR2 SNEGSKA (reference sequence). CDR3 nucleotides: TGCAGTGCGGGGACAGGGGGCTATGGCTACACCTTC. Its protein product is CSAGTGGYGYTF.

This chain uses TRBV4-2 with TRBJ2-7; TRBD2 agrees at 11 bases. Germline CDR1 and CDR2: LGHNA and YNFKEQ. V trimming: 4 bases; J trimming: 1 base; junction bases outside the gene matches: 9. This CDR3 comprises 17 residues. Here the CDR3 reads CASSLREIAGGSYEQYF. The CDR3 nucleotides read TGTGCCAGCAGCCTCAGGGAGATAGCGGGAGGGTCCTACGAGCAGTACTTC.

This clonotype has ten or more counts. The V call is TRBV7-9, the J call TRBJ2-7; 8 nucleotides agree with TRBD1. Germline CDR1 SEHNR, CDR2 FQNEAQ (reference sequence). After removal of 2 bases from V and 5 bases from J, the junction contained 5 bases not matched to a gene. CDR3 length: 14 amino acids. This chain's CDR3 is CASSLYDRGHEQYF. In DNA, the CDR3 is TGTGCCAGCAGCTTATATGACAGGGGACACGAGCAGTACTTC.

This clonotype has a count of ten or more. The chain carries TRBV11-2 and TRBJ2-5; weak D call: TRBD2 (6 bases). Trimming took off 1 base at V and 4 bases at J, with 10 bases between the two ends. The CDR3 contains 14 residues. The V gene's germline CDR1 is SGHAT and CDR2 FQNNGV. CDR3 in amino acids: CASSLVGGSETQYF. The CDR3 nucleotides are TGTGCCAGCAGCTTAGTGGGGGGATCAGAGACCCAGTACTTC.

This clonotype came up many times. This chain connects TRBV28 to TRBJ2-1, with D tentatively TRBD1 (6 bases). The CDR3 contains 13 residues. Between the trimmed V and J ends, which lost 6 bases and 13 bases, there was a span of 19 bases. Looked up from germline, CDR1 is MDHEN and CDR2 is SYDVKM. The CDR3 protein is CASSVTGFGFQFF. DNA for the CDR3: TGTGCCAGCAGCGTAACAGGGTTTGGCTTCCAGTTCTTC. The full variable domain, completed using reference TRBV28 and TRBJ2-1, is DVKVTQSSRYLVKRTGEKVFLECVQDMDHENMFWYRQDPGLGLRLIYFSYDVKMKEKGDIPEGYSVSREKKERFSLILESASTNQTSMYLCASSVTGFGFQFFGPGTRLTVL.

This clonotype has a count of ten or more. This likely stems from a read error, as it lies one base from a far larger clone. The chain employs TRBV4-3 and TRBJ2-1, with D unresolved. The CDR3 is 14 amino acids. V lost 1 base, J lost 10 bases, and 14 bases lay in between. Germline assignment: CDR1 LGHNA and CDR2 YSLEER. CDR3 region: CASSQVDRPDEQFF. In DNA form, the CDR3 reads TGCGCCAGCAGCCAAGTAGACCGGCCGGACGAGCAGTTCTTC.

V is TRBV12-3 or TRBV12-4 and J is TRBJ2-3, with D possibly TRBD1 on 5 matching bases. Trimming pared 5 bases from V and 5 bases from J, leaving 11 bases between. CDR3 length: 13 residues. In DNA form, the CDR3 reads TGTGCCAGCAGTAAGGGGCATGAAGATACGCAGTATTTT. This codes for CASSKGHEDTQYF.

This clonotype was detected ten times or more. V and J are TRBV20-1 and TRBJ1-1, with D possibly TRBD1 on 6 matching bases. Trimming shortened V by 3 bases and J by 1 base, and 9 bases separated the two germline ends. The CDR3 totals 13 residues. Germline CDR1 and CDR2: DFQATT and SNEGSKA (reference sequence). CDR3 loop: CSASPTGNTEAFF. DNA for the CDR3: TGCAGTGCTAGTCCGACAGGGAACACTGAAGCTTTCTTT.

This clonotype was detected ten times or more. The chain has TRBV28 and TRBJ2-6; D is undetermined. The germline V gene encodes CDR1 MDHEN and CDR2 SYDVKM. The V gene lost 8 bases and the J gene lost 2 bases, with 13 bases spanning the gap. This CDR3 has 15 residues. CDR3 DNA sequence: TGTGCCAGCGCCTCCGTGGGGACTGGGGCCAACGTCCTGACTTTC. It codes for CASASVGTGANVLTF.